This T cell receptor beta chain derives from a study of T cells after yellow fever vaccination. The V and J ends lost 6 bases and 8 bases respectively, with 13 bases between them. This CDR3 spans 12 amino acids. In germline, CDR1 is SGHAT, CDR2 FQNNGV. Points from the study as a whole: The bulk population could contribute abundant contaminating clonotypes to FACS-sorted repertoires.

This clonotype was seen at least ten times. One entry per CDR3 protein, called by TCRdb with MiXCR from the 5' RACE reads. The table has about 96,000 distinct CDR3 sequences, almost 9% seen once. The sample was CD8+ T cells not binding an NS4B(214-222) dextramer, sorted from PBMCs, taken roughly 14 days after the first yellow fever vaccination. The rearrangement joins TRBV11-2 to TRBJ1-2; no clear D gene. The receptor's source is a man aged 18 to 35 who received the YFV17D yellow fever vaccine. CDR3 protein: CASSNPTGGYTF. The CDR3 DNA sequence: TGTGCCAGCAGTAACCCCACCGGGGGCTACACCTTC. The whole variable domain, remainder taken from reference TRBV11-2 and TRBJ1-2, is EAGVAQSPRYKIIEKRQSVAFWCNPISGHATLYWYQQILGQGPKLLIQFQNNGVVDDSQLPKDRFSAERLKGVDSTLKIQPAKLEDSAVYLCASSNPTGGYTFGSGTRLTVV.